The entry below describes one TCR beta chain. Its antigen is still unknown. Sequencing was performed with immunoSEQ multiplex PCR; in TCRdb, only in-frame clones are kept and a portion is missing. The table has about 110,000 clones, about 90% seen once. This entry belongs to a study of CD4+ T cells in melanoma. Trimming took off 8 bases at V and 8 bases at J, with 12 bases between the two ends. The CDR3 has 12 residues. In germline, CDR1 is MNHEY, CDR2 SMNVEV (reference sequence). Study results and caveats: CD8+ T cell, macrophage and B cell function reportedly correlated with neoantigen-specific CD4+ T cells. Reportedly, melanoma neoantigen-specific CD4+ T cells showed varied differentiation states.

Material: peripheral blood. This TCR was sampled from a human donor with melanoma. The chain links TRBV27 to TRBJ1-4; D is unresolved. The DNA of the CDR3 is TGTGCCAGCGGAAGTTTGGGGGAAAAACTGTTTTTT. This encodes CASGSLGEKLFF.